This TCR beta chain was found in a study of Tregs in tolerant kidney transplant recipients. Study outcomes and limitations: Changing PCR primers prevented nucleotide comparison between some patients' samples. Findings come from small patient numbers and require larger validation. The most relevant donor-specific Treg TCRbeta repertoire apparently came from expansion with activated donor B cells. Antigen-driven expansion was suggested because donor-specific Tregs expanded more than all Tregs in tolerant patients.

Comment on this clone: No antigen is known for it.

The table came from immunoSEQ multiplex PCR; TCRdb's copy has only in-frame clones and leaves some out. The sample has about 64,000 clones, more than 70% seen once. J lost 9 bases, V lost 5 bases, and 10 bases had no gene match. Germline V gene data show CDR1 as MNHNY and CDR2 as SVGAGI (reference sequence). The CDR3 runs to 14 residues. The nonmyeloablative bone marrow transplants came from related graft donors, with transient mixed chimerism. Sequenced material: CD4+ T cells from blood (PBMCs), taken 6 months after the transplant. This sequence joins TRBV6-6 and TRBJ2-5, with 9 bases that match TRBD1. The TCR was taken from a human patient who received a combined kidney and bone marrow transplant. Certain T cells may be donor cells from the graft. The CDR3 loop reads CASSNRTGEKSQYF. CDR3 bases: TGTGCCAGCAGTAATAGGACAGGGGAAAAGTCCCAGTACTTC.